The following is a TCR beta chain sequence with its context. The data are from a study of blood T cell repertoires in COVID-19. About the study: Samples of COVID-19 (acute and convalescent) were obtained from the United States, Italy and Spain.

From germline, CDR1 is SGHRS and CDR2 YFSETQ. With V trimmed by 1 base and J by 6 bases, 6 bases remained unmatched. This CDR3 comprises 14 residues. Authors' analysis steps: Reference gene primer amplification yielded estimated nucleated cell counts. Using immunoSEQ multiplex PCR, the repertoire was profiled, and TCRdb retains in-frame clones only, with some absent. V, J and clone size reflect that table, while D and trimming were determined from the DNA. Of 30,000 to 40,000 clones listed, 65% to 75% are singletons. Followed over time, Seattle patients had been enrolled while infection was active. The rearrangement uses TRBV5-1 and TRBJ1-2, with 7 bases aligning to TRBD1. The sample was peripheral blood. This sequence originates from a man in his 70s with COVID-19, enrolled during active disease. This CDR3 is CASSLTGTDDGYTF. In nucleotides, the CDR3 is TGCGCCAGCAGCTTGACCGGGACAGACGATGGCTACACCTTC.